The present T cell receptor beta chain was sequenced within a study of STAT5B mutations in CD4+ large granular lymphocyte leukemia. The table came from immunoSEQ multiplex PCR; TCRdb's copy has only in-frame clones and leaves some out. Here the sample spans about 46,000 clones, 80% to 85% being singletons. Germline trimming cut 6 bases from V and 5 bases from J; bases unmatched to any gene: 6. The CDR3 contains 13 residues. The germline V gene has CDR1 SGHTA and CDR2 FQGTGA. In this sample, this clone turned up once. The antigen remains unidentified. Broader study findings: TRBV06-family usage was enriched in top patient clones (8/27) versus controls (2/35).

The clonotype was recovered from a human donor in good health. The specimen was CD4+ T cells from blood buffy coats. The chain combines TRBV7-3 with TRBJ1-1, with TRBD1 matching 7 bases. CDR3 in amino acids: CASRQTGDTEAFF. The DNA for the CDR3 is TGTGCCAGCAGGCAAACAGGGGATACTGAAGCTTTCTTT. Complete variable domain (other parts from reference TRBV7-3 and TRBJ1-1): GAGVSQTPSNKVTEKGKYVELRCDPISGHTALYWYRQSLGQGPEFLIYFQGTGAADDSGLPNDRFFAVRPEGSVSTLKIQRTERGDSAVYLCASRQTGDTEAFFGQGTRLTVV.